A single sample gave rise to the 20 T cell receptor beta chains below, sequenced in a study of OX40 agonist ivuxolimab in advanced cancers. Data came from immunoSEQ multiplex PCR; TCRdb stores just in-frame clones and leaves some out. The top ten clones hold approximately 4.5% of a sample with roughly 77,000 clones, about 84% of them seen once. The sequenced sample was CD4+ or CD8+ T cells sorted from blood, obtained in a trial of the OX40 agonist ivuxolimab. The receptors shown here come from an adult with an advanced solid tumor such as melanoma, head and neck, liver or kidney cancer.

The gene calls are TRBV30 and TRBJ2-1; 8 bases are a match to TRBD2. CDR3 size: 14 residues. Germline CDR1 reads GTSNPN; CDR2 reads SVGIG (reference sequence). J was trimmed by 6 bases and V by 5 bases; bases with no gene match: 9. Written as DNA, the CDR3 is TGTGCCTGGGTGGGCGGGAGGTCGATCAATGAGCAGTTCTTC. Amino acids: CAWVGGRSINEQFF. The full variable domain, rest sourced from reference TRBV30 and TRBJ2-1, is SQTIHQWPATLVQPVGSPLSLECTVEGTSNPNLYWYRQAAGRGLQLLFYSVGIGQISSEVPQNLSASRPQDRQFILSSKKLLLSDSGFYLCAWVGGRSINEQFFGPGTRLTVL.

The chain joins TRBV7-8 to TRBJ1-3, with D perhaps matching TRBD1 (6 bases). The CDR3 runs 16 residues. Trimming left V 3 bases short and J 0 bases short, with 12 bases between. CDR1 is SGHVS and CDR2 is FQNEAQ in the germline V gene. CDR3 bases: TGTGCCAGCAGCTTGGGGGCTCTAGGCTCTGGAAACACCATATATTTT. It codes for CASSLGALGSGNTIYF.

The DNA of the CDR3 is TGTGCCAGCAGCTTAGCTGCGCATACGGGGGAGACCCAGTACTTC. Translated: CASSLAAHTGETQYF. The chain recombines TRBV11-2 with TRBJ2-5, with a weak D call TRBD2 (5 bases). V was cut by 1 base and J by 5 bases, with 14 bases left in between. Germline V gene lookup returns CDR1 SGHAT and CDR2 FQNNGV. This CDR3 spans 15 amino acids.

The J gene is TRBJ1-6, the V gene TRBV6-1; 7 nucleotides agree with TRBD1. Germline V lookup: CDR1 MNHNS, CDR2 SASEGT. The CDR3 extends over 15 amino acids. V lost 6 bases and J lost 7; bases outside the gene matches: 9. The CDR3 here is CASSWQGTANSPLHF. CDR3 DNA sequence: TGTGCCAGCAGCTGGCAGGGGACAGCAAATTCACCCCTCCACTTT.

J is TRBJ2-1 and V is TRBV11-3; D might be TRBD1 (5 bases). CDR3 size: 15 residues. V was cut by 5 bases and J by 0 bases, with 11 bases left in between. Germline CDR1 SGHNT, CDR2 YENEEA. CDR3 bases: TGTGCCAGCAGCCGCGGCCAGGGCTCCTACAATGAGCAGTTCTTC. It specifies CASSRGQGSYNEQFF.

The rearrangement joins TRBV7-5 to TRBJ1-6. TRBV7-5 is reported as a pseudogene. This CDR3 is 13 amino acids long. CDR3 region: CASSPTPGSPLHF. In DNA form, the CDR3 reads TGTGCCAGCAGCCCGACCCCTGGTTCACCCCTCCACTTT.

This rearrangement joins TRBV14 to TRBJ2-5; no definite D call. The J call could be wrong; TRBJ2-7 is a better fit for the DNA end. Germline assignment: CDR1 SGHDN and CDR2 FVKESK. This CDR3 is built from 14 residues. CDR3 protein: CASSQGYYSTEQYF. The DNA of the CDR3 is TGTGCCAGCAGCCAAGGATATTACAGTACCGAGCAGTACTTC.

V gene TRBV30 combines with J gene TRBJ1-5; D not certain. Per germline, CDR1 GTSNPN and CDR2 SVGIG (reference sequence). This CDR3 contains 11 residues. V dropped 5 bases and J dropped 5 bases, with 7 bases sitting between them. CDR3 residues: CAWVGDQPQHF. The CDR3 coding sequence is TGTGCCTGGGTTGGGGATCAGCCCCAGCATTTT.

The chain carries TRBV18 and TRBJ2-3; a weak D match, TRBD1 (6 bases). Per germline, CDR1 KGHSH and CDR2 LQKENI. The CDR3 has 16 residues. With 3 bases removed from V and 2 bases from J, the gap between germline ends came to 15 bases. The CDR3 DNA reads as TGTGCCAGCTCACCGGCAGGGGTCAGAATCACAGATACGCAGTATTTT. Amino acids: CASSPAGVRITDTQYF.

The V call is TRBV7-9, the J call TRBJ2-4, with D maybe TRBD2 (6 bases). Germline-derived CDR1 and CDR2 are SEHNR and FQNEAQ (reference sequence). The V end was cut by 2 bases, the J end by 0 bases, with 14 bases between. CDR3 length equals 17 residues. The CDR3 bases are TGTGCCAGCAGCTTACAACCGCAGGGACTAGCCAAAAACATTCAGTACTTC. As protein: CASSLQPQGLAKNIQYF.

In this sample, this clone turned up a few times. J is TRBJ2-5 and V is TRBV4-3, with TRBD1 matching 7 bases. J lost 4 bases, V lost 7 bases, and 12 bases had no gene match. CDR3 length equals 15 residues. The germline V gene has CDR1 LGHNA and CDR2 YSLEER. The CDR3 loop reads CASTPTGDPRETQYF. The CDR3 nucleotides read TGCGCCAGCACTCCAACAGGGGATCCACGAGAGACCCAGTACTTC.

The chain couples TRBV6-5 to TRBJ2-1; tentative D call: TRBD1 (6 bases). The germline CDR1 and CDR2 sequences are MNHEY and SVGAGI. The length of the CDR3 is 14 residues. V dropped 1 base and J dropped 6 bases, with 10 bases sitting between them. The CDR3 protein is CASSYYRESNEQFF. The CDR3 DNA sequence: TGTGCCAGCAGTTACTACAGGGAGAGCAATGAGCAGTTCTTC.

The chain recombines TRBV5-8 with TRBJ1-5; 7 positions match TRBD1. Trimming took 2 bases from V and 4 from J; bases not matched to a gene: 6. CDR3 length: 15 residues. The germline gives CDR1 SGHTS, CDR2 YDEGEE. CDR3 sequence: CASSFNRGRNQPQHF. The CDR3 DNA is TGTGCCAGCAGCTTTAACAGGGGTCGGAATCAGCCCCAGCATTTT.

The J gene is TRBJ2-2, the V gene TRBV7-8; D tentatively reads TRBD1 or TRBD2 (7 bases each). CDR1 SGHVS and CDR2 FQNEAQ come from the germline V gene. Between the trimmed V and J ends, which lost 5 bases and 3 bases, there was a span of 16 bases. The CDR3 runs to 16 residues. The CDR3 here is CASSGVGGGYTGELFF. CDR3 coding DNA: TGTGCCAGCAGCGGGGTGGGAGGGGGCTACACCGGGGAGCTGTTTTTT.

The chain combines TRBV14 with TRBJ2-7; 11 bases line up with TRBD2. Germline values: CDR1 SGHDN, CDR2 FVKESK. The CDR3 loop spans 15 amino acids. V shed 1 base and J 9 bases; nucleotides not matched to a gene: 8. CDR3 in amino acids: CASSQVTSGSLVQYF. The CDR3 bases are TGTGCCAGCAGCCAAGTCACTAGCGGGAGTTTGGTGCAGTACTTC.

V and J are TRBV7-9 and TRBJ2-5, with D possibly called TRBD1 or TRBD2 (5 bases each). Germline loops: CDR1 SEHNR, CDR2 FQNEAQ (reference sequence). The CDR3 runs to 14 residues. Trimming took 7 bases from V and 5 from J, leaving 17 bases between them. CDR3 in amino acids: CASTLGIGDETQYF. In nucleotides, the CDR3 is TGTGCCAGCACTCTAGGTATAGGGGACGAGACCCAGTACTTC.

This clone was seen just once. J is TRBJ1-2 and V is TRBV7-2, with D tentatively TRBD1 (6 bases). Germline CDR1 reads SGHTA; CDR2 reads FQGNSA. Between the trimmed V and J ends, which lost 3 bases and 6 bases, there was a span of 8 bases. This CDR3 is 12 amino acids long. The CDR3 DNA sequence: TGTGCCAGCAGCTTGGGGGGCGATGGCTACACCTTC. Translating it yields CASSLGGDGYTF.

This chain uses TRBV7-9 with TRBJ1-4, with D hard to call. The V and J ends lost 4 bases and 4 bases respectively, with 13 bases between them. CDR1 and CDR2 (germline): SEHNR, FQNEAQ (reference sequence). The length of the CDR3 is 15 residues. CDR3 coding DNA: TGTGCCAGCAGCTCCGGAACCGTGGGTAATGAAAAACTGTTTTTT. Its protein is CASSSGTVGNEKLFF.

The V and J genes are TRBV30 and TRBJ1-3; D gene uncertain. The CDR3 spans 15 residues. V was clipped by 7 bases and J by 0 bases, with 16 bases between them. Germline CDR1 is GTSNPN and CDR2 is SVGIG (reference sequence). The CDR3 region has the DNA TGTGCCTTTTCCTTACAGTTAAGCTCTGGAAACACCATATATTTT. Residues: CAFSLQLSSGNTIYF.

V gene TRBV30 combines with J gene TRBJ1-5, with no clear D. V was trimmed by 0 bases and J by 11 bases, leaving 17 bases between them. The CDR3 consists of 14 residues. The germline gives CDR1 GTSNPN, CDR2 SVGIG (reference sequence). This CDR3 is CAWSVSQSGIAQHF. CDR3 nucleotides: TGTGCCTGGAGTGTATCCCAGTCTGGTATCGCCCAGCATTTT.